The 24 T cell receptor beta chains listed next were all sequenced from one sample in a study of cytomegalovirus exposure and HLA in healthy donors. PCR primers comprised 60 Vbeta and 13 Jbeta primers. The repertoire was sequenced with immunoSEQ multiplex PCR; TCRdb's copy has only in-frame clones and lacks some. This table holds some 200,000 clones, approximately 78% found once. Sequencing used PBMCs. The source is a woman aged 40-49 years in good health and CMV-seronegative.

CDR3 nucleotide sequence: TGTGCCACCAGCAGAGTTCGGGGACTCTCTGGAAACACCATATATTTT. Its protein product is CATSRVRGLSGNTIYF. The chain carries TRBV15 and TRBJ1-3; D is perhaps TRBD1 (5 bases). This CDR3 is built from 16 residues. Germline V gives CDR1 LNHNV, CDR2 YYDKDF (reference sequence). V lost 1 base and J lost 0, with 10 bases in between.

V and J are TRBV28 and TRBJ1-1; TRBD1 agrees at 9 bases. This CDR3 has 15 residues. Germline V gives CDR1 MDHEN, CDR2 SYDVKM. With 0 bases clipped from V and 5 bases from J, the junction kept 4 bases outside the gene matches. The CDR3 region is CASSLWDRGWTEAFF. Written as DNA, the CDR3 is TGTGCCAGCAGTTTATGGGACAGGGGATGGACTGAAGCTTTCTTT.

This CDR3 reads CASSQPSGISYNEQFF. CDR3 bases: TGCGCCAGCAGCCAACCATCAGGAATATCTTACAATGAGCAGTTCTTC. The chain joins TRBV4-1 to TRBJ2-1, with D unresolved. The CDR3 contains 16 residues. With 2 bases removed from V and 4 bases from J, the gap between germline ends came to 15 bases. Germline assignment: CDR1 MGHRA and CDR2 YSYEKL.

The V gene is TRBV28, the J gene TRBJ2-7; 9 nucleotides match TRBD1. The trim removed 2 bases at V and 1 base at J, leaving 3 bases unmatched. Germline CDR1 MDHEN, CDR2 SYDVKM. This CDR3 is 15 amino acids long. The CDR3 sequence: CASSLTGTGSYEQYF. CDR3 nucleotide sequence: TGTGCCAGCAGTTTAACCGGGACAGGGTCCTACGAGCAGTACTTC.

The V call is TRBV6-1, the J call TRBJ1-2, with 9 bases aligning to TRBD1. J lost 4 bases, V lost 6 bases, and 9 bases had no gene match. Germline CDR1 and CDR2: MNHNS and SASEGT. There are 15 residues in the CDR3. The CDR3 DNA reads TGTGCCAGCAGGGGATCGGGGACAGGGAGCTATGGCTACACCTTC. This encodes CASRGSGTGSYGYTF.

This chain joins TRBV7-3 and TRBJ2-7; possibly TRBD1 for D (5 bases). V lost 5 bases and J 1 base, leaving 18 bases between the germline ends. Germline assignment: CDR1 SGHTA and CDR2 FQGTGA. The CDR3 has 16 amino acids. CDR3 residues: CASSPNPGIGSYEQYF. Here the CDR3 DNA reads TGTGCCAGCAGCCCGAACCCAGGGATTGGATCCTACGAGCAGTACTTC.

Turning to this clone: Other DNA sequences of this sample code for an identical CDR3. This chain links TRBV9 with TRBJ2-7; 7 nucleotides align to TRBD1. Germline values: CDR1 SGDLS, CDR2 YYNGEE. The J segment lost 1 base and the V segment lost 4 bases, leaving 5 bases of the junction unmatched. The CDR3 totals 14 residues. As DNA, the CDR3 is TGTGCCAGCAGCCCCAGACAGGGATCCTACGAGCAGTACTTC. Protein sequence: CASSPRQGSYEQYF.

The gene calls are TRBV21-1 and TRBJ2-1; the DNA was not used to check the table's D call, TRBD2. TRBV21-1 is a recognized pseudogene. The length of the CDR3 is 17 residues. The CDR3 reads CASGILGWSGRADEQFF. CDR3 coding DNA: TGTGCCAGCGGGATATTGGGTTGGAGCGGGAGGGCGGATGAGCAGTTCTTC.

The chain carries TRBV4-2 and TRBJ2-3, with 7 nucleotides matching TRBD2. Per germline, CDR1 LGHNA and CDR2 YNFKEQ. This CDR3 has 17 amino acids. Germline trimming cut 3 bases from V and 2 bases from J; bases unmatched to any gene: 11. CDR3 DNA: TGTGCCAGCAGCCACCAAAGCGGGGCTCGGAACACAGATACGCAGTATTTT. Protein product: CASSHQSGARNTDTQYF.

The V and J genes are TRBV29-1 and TRBJ2-7, with 8 bases that match TRBD1. V dropped 7 bases and J dropped 4; count of bases not matched to a gene: 6. The CDR3 contains 12 residues. Per the germline V gene, CDR1 is SQVTM and CDR2 is ANQGSEA. The CDR3 here is CSAETGVYEQYF. The DNA of the CDR3 is TGCAGCGCCGAGACAGGGGTTTACGAGCAGTACTTC.

This clone was recorded a few times. The chain links TRBV10-2 to TRBJ1-1; D possibly corresponds to TRBD1 (5 bases). CDR1 is WSHSY and CDR2 is SAAADI in the germline V gene. The CDR3 contains 15 residues. V shed 3 bases and J shed 1 base, with 12 bases lying between them. The CDR3 DNA is TGCGCCAGCAGTGATGCCACCGGGGGGAACACTGAAGCTTTCTTT. Its translation is CASSDATGGNTEAFF.

This chain connects TRBV19 to TRBJ1-5; 8 nucleotides agree with TRBD1. Germline-derived CDR1 and CDR2 are LNHDA and SQIVND (reference sequence). V shed 4 bases and J 4 bases; nucleotides not matched to a gene: 3. CDR3 size: 14 residues. CDR3 nucleotide sequence: TGTGCCAGTAGTACGGACAGGGTTAATCAGCCCCAGCATTTT. It codes for CASSTDRVNQPQHF.

This clone was observed a single time. The J gene is TRBJ2-3, the V gene TRBV5-1; 12 nucleotides match TRBD2. The germline V gene has CDR1 SGHRS and CDR2 YFSETQ. The CDR3 runs to 16 residues. J was trimmed by 4 bases and V by 0 bases; bases with no gene match: 3. DNA for the CDR3: TGCGCCAGCAGCTTGGCCCCTAGCGGGAGGGCAGATACGCAGTATTTT. Encoded protein: CASSLAPSGRADTQYF.

The J gene is TRBJ1-2, the V gene TRBV19; TRBD1 aligns across 9 bases. V dropped 1 base and J dropped 8; count of bases not matched to a gene: 8. CDR3 length equals 15 residues. Looked up from germline, CDR1 is LNHDA and CDR2 is SQIVND (reference sequence). CDR3 in DNA: TGTGCCAGTAGTATAGTCCAGACAGGGGGAAGGGGCTACACCTTC. Translated, it gives CASSIVQTGGRGYTF.

The rearrangement links TRBV11-2 to TRBJ2-7; D ambiguous. CDR1 is SGHAT and CDR2 is FQNNGV in the germline V gene. The V gene lost 4 bases and the J gene lost 6 bases, with 7 bases spanning the gap. There are 11 residues in the CDR3. The DNA of the CDR3 is TGTGCCAGCAGCTCCAGGATCGAGCAGTACTTC. Its protein is CASSSRIEQYF.

Comments on this clone: The conserved phenylalanine or tryptophan is not found at the CDR3 terminus, so this likely reflects a read error. The chain employs TRBV18 and TRBJ1-2; a possible D gene is TRBD1 (5 bases). V lost 5 bases, J lost 6 bases, and 22 bases lay in between. The germline CDR1 and CDR2 sequences are KGHSH and LQKENI. The CDR3 contains 16 residues. The CDR3 DNA reads TGTGCCAGCTCATCGCAGGCCAGGGCGTGGAGCGATGGCTACACCTCC. Protein: CASSSQARAWSDGYTS.

The rearrangement joins TRBV6-5 to TRBJ1-1, with 7 bases matching TRBD1. CDR3 length: 14 amino acids. The V and J ends lost 0 bases and 7 bases, in that order; junction bases with no gene match: 5. Germline-derived CDR1 and CDR2 are MNHEY and SVGAGI. CDR3 protein: CASSYSGGRYEAFF. CDR3 DNA: TGTGCCAGCAGTTACTCAGGGGGCCGTTATGAAGCTTTCTTT.

The rearrangement links TRBV30 to TRBJ2-5; D gene unclear. This CDR3 contains 15 residues. V lost 1 base to trimming and J lost 5 bases, with 17 bases between them. From germline, CDR1 is GTSNPN and CDR2 SVGIG (reference sequence). As DNA, the CDR3 is TGTGCCTGGAGTGGAACGCTCTATGGTCCGGAGACCCAGTACTTC. Translated, it gives CAWSGTLYGPETQYF.

This sequence joins TRBV7-9 and TRBJ2-7; 10 nucleotides line up with TRBD2. The junction had 14 bases not matched to a gene; V was cut back by 4 bases and J by 5 bases. This CDR3 spans 17 amino acids. Germline values: CDR1 SEHNR, CDR2 FQNEAQ (reference sequence). Written as DNA, the CDR3 is TGTGCCAGCAGCTCCTCGGTAGCGGGAGGCTCCTATCACGAGCAGTACTTC. Its translation is CASSSSVAGGSYHEQYF.

The chain couples TRBV19 to TRBJ2-2; 11 nucleotides line up with TRBD2. V gave up 1 base and J gave up 6 bases; unmatched junction bases: 4. Germline CDR1 is LNHDA and CDR2 is SQIVND (reference sequence). The CDR3 is 16 residues long. CDR3 sequence: CASSIGLAGSPGELFF. In DNA, the CDR3 is TGTGCCAGTAGTATAGGACTAGCGGGATCCCCCGGGGAGCTGTTTTTT.

V usage is TRBV25-1 and J usage is TRBJ2-7; D gene uncertain. CDR1 MGHDK and CDR2 SYGVNS come from the germline V gene. V was shortened by 4 bases and J by 3 bases, with 10 bases between the two germline ends. This CDR3 is built from 13 residues. The CDR3 DNA is TGTGCCAGCAGTGCAGGTTCAGGCTACGAGCAGTACTTC. Translating it yields CASSAGSGYEQYF.

This chain connects TRBV10-2 to TRBJ2-5; 13 nucleotides line up with TRBD2. Germline V gives CDR1 WSHSY, CDR2 SAAADI. With 10 bases clipped from V and 6 bases from J, the junction kept 5 bases outside the gene matches. The length of the CDR3 is 13 residues. The CDR3 here is CATWTSGSKTQYF. DNA of the CDR3: TGCGCCACCTGGACTAGCGGGAGCAAGACCCAGTACTTC.

The CDR3 DNA reads TGTGCCTGGAGTGTCGGCGGGCGCTTAAGAGACGAGCAGTACTTC. It encodes CAWSVGGRLRDEQYF. The rearrangement links TRBV30 to TRBJ2-7, with D maybe TRBD2 (5 bases). From germline, CDR1 is GTSNPN and CDR2 SVGIG (reference sequence). With 0 bases removed from V and 5 bases from J, the gap between germline ends came to 17 bases. The CDR3 consists of 15 residues.

This chain joins TRBV7-9 and TRBJ2-7; 9 bases match TRBD2. Trimming at V came to 2 bases and at J to 8 bases, leaving 4 bases not matched to a gene. CDR3 length equals 13 residues. Germline assignment: CDR1 SEHNR and CDR2 FQNEAQ (reference sequence). CDR3 protein: CASSLPSGAKQYF. CDR3 in DNA: TGTGCCAGCAGCTTACCTAGCGGGGCCAAGCAGTACTTC. Full variable domain (outside the CDR3, taken from reference TRBV7-9 and TRBJ2-7): DTGVSQNPRHKITKRGQNVTFRCDPISEHNRLYWYRQTLGQGPEFLTYFQNEAQLEKSRLLSDRFSAERPKGSFSTLEIQRTEQGDSAMYLCASSLPSGAKQYFGPGTRLTVT.